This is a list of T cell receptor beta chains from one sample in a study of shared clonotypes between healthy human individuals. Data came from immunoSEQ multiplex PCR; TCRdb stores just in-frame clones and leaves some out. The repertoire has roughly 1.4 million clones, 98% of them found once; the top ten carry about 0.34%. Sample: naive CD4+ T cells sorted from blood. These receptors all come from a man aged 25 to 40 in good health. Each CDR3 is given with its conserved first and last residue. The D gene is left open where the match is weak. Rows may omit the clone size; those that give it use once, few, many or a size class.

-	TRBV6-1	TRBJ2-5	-	TGTGCCAGCAGTGAGACAGGGAGCGGGGAGACCCAGTACTTC	CASSETGSGETQYF
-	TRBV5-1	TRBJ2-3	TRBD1	TGCGCCAGCAGCTTGAAGTTCCCCGGGACAGGGCCTTCCCCTACAGATACGCAGTATTTT	CASSLKFPGTGPSPTDTQYF
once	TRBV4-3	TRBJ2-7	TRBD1	TGCGCCAGCAGCCAAGTCGCGGGACAGGCCTACGAGCAGTACTTC	CASSQVAGQAYEQYF
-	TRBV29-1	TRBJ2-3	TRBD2	TGCAGCGTTGAAAGGGGTAGCGGGATGGAGACAGATACGCAGTATTTT	CSVERGSGMETDTQYF
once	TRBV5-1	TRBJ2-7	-	TGCGCCAGCAGCTTGGAGTACGGTTACTACGAGCAGTACTTC	CASSLEYGYYEQYF
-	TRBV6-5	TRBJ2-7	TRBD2	TGTGCCAGCACCTCAAGCGGGGAGGCCCCCTACGAGCAGTACTTC	CASTSSGEAPYEQYF
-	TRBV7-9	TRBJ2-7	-	TGTGCCAGCAGCGCGCTTCGGGCTGACGCCGACGAGCAGTACTTC	CASSALRADADEQYF
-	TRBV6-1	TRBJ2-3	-	TGTGCCAGCAGATCTGAGACCTATACGCAGTATTTT	CASRSETYTQYF
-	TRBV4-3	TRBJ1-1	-	TGCGCCAGCAGCCAAGATCTGGGACTAACTGAAGCTTTCTTT	CASSQDLGLTEAFF
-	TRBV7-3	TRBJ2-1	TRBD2	TGTGCCAGCAGCCCCGGACTAGCGGACTACAATGAGCAGTTCTTC	CASSPGLADYNEQFF
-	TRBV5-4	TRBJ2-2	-	TGTGCCAGCAGCAACGTGAAAACGAACACCGGGGAGCTGTTTTTT	CASSNVKTNTGELFF
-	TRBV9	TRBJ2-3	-	TGTGCCAGCAGCGTAGCTCCGCACCTGCGCACAGATACGCAGTATTTT	CASSVAPHLRTDTQYF
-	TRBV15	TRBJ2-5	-	TGTGCCACCAGCAGAGACCCGGGGCGGCAAGAGACCCAGTACTTC	CATSRDPGRQETQYF
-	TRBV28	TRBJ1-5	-	TGTGCCAGCTCAGGGGATAGCAATCAGCCCCAGCATTTT	CASSGDSNQPQHF
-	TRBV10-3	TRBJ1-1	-	TGTGCCATCAGTGAGGGGGCAGGCGAAGCTTTCTTT	CAISEGAGEAFF
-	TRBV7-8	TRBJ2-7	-	TGTGCCAGCAGCTTCCGAGACAGCCTCTACGAGCAGTACTTC	CASSFRDSLYEQYF
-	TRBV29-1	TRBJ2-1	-	TGCAGCGTTGATAAGGGTTTGGAGCAGTTCTTC	CSVDKGLEQFF
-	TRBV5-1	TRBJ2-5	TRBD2	TGCGCCAGCAGCCATACGGGACTAGCACAAGAGACCCAGTACTTC	CASSHTGLAQETQYF
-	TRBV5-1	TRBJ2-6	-	TGCGCCAGCAGCTTGGGTACAGCTGGGGCCAACGTCCTGACTTTC	CASSLGTAGANVLTF
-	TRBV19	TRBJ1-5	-	TGTGCCAGTAGTATTTTGGGATTCGGAAATGCCCAGCATTTT	CASSILGFGNAQHF
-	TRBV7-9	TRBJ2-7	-	TGTGCCAGCAGCTTAGGTGCACACCACTACGAGCAGTACTTC	CASSLGAHHYEQYF
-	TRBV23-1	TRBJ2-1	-	TGCGCCAGCAGTCAACCCCCGGAGGGACAGACGTTCTTC	CASSQPPEGQTFF
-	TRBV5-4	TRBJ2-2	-	TGTGCCAGCAGCGGGTTAGCCGGGGAGCTGTTTTTT	CASSGLAGELFF
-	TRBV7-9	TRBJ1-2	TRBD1	TGTGCCAGCAGCCCGACAGGGGGGGCTGGCTACACCTTC	CASSPTGGAGYTF
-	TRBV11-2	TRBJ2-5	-	TGTGCCAGCAGCTTAGATCCGGAGGAGACCCAGTACTTC	CASSLDPEETQYF
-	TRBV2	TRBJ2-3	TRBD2	TGTGCCAGCGGAGCGGGAGTATTGGATACGCAGTATTTT	CASGAGVLDTQYF
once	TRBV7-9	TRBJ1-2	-	TGTGCCAGCAGCTTTATCAGGGCCGGCTACACCTTC	CASSFIRAGYTF
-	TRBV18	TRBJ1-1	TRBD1	TGTGCCAGCTCACCACCGGGACAGGGAGGGTATGACACTGAAGCTTTCTTT	CASSPPGQGGYDTEAFF
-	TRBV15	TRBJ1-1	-	TGTGCCACCAGCAGAATCCAGGGGGAAGCTTTCTTT	CATSRIQGEAFF
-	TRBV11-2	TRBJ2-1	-	TGTGCCAGCAGCTTAGAAACAGCGATTAACAATGAGCAGTTCTTC	CASSLETAINNEQFF
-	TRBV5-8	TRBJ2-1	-	TGTGCCAGCAGCAAAACTAGGATAGCTGACCCTACCTACAATGAGCAGTTCTTC	CASSKTRIADPTYNEQFF
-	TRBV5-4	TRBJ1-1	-	TGTGCCAGCAGCTTAAGTACAGGGAGAAGGAACACTGAAGCTTTCTTT	CASSLSTGRRNTEAFF
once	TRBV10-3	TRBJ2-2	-	TGTGCCATTCCGCTAGGGACCTCGAACACCGGGGAGCTGTTTTTT	CAIPLGTSNTGELFF
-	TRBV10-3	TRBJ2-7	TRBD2	TGTGCCATCAGTGGGGGACTAGCGGCCTACGAGCAGTACTTC	CAISGGLAAYEQYF
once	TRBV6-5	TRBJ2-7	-	TGTGCCAGCAGTTACTCGGCTGCCCAGAACTACGAGCAGTACTTC	CASSYSAAQNYEQYF
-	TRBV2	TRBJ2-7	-	TGTGCCAGCAGATTTGGTCAACACGAGCAGTACTTC	CASRFGQHEQYF
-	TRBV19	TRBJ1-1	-	TGTGCCAGTAACAGAAACGTGGACACTGAAGCTTTCTTT	CASNRNVDTEAFF
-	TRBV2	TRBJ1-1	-	TGTGCCAGCAGCCACAGGGATCCGAACACTGAAGCTTTCTTT	CASSHRDPNTEAFF
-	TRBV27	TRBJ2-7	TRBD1	TGTGCCAGCAGACCACCGGGACAGGCCTACGAGCAGTACTTC	CASRPPGQAYEQYF
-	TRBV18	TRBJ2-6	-	TGTGCCAGCTCGGACAGTCGATGGGACACTCGAACTTTC	CASSDSRWDTRTF
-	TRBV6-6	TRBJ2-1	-	TGTGCCAGCACCCAACATGAGGTATACAATGAGCAGTTCTTC	CASTQHEVYNEQFF
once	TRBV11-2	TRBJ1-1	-	TGTGCCAGCAGCCCTCAGACAGGCGGGTACACTGAAGCTTTCTTT	CASSPQTGGYTEAFF
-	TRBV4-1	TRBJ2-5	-	TGCGCCAGCAGCCAAACCCCAAGTCTGGAGACCCAGTACTTC	CASSQTPSLETQYF
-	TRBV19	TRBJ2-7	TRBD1	TGTGCCAGTAGTACGACAGGGGGTCTGAGCTCCTACGAGCAGTACTTC	CASSTTGGLSSYEQYF
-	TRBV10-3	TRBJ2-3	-	TGTGCCATCAGTGAGCCACCCCCAGCCAGGGGAGGCACAGATACGCAGTATTTT	CAISEPPPARGGTDTQYF
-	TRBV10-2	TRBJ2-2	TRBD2	TGCGCCAGCAGTGCCACTAGCGGGAGAGACGGGGAGCTGTTTTTT	CASSATSGRDGELFF
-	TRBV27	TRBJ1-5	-	TGTGCCAGCAGTCCTCTGGGGGTCGGAAAGAGCAATCAGCCCCAGCATTTT	CASSPLGVGKSNQPQHF
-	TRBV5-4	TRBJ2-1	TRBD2	TGTGCCAGCAGCTTCCTAGCGGGAGCGGGTTACAATGAGCAGTTCTTC	CASSFLAGAGYNEQFF
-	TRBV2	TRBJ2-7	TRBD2	TGTGCCAGCAGGGAGACACCGGGACTAGCGGGACCGCAGTACTTC	CASRETPGLAGPQYF
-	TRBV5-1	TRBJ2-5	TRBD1	TGCGCCAGCAGCTTGGGAAGGGGGCCAGAGACCCAGTACTTC	CASSLGRGPETQYF
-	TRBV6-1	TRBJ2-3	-	TGTGCCAGCAGTGAAGATATGGCTAGCACAGATACGCAGTATTTT	CASSEDMASTDTQYF
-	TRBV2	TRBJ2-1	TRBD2	TGTGCCAGCAGTGAAGTCGGGACTAGCGGGAGTAATTACAATGAGCAGTTCTTC	CASSEVGTSGSNYNEQFF
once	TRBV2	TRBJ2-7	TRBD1	TGTGCCAGCGGGACAGGTGGACCCTACGAGCAGTACTTC	CASGTGGPYEQYF